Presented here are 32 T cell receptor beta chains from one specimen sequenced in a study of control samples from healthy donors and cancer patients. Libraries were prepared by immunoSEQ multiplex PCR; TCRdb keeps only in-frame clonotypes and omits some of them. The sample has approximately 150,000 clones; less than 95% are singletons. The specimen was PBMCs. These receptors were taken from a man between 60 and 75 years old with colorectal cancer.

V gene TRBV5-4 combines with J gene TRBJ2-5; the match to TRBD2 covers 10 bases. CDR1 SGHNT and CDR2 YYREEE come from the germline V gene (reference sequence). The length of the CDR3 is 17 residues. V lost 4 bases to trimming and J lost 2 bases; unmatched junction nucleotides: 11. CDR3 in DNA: TGTGCCAGCAGCATTGGGGGAGCGGGGGGGAGTCAAGAGACCCAGTACTTC. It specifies CASSIGGAGGSQETQYF.

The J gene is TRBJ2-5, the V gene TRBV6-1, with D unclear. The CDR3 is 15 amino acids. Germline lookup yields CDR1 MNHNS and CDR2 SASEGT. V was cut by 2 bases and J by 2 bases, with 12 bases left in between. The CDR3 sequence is CASSESRTTQETQYF. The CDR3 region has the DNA TGTGCCAGCAGTGAATCCAGGACCACACAAGAGACCCAGTACTTC.

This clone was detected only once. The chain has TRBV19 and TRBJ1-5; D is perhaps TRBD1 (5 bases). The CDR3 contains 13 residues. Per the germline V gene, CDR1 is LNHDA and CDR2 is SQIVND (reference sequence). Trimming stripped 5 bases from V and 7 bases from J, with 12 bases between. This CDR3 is CASSPGGTQPQHF. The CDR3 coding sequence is TGTGCCAGTAGTCCCGGGGGGACCCAGCCCCAGCATTTT.

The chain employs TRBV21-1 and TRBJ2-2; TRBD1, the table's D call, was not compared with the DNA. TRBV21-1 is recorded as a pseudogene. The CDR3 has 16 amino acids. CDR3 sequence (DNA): TGTGCCAGCAGCAAACCACACCAGTTGAACACCGGGGAGCTGTTTTTT. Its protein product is CASSKPHQLNTGELFF.

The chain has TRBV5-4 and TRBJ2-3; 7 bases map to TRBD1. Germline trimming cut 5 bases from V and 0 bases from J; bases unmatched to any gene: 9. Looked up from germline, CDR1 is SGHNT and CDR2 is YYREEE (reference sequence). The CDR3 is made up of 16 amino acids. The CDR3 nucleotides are TGTGCCAGCAGTTTGACAGGGCGATCTAGCACAGATACGCAGTATTTT. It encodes CASSLTGRSSTDTQYF.

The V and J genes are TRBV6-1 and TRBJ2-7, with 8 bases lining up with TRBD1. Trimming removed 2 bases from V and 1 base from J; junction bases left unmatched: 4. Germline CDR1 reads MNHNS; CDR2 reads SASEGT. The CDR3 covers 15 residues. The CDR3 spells CASSESYRGSYEQYF. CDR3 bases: TGTGCCAGCAGTGAATCGTACAGGGGGTCCTACGAGCAGTACTTC.

The CDR3 nucleotides are TGTGCCAGCAGCTTAACAGCGGGGACGGGAAACACCATATATTTT. Amino acids: CASSLTAGTGNTIYF. The chain is built from TRBV7-2 and TRBJ1-3; D is perhaps TRBD1 (5 bases). The germline V and J ends were trimmed by 2 bases and 4 bases, with 12 bases remaining between them. The CDR3 totals 15 residues. Germline V gene data show CDR1 as SGHTA and CDR2 as FQGNSA.

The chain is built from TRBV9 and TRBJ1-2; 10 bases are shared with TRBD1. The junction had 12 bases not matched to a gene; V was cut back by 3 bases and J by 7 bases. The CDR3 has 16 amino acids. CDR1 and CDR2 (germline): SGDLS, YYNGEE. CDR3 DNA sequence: TGTGCCAGCAGCGCGGGACAGGGGAGGGGTGTGGGTGGCTACACCTTC. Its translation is CASSAGQGRGVGGYTF.

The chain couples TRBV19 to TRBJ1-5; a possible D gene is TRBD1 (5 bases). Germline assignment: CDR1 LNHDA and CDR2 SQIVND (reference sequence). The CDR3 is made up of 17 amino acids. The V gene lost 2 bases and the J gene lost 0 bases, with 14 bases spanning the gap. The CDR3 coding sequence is TGTGCCAGTAGTATAAGAGGGGAGCTTTATAGCAATCAGCCCCAGCATTTT. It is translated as CASSIRGELYSNQPQHF.

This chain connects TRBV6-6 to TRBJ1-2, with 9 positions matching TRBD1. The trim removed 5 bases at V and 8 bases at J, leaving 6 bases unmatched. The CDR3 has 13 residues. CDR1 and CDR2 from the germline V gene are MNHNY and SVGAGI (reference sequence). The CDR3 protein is CASSRTGEVGYTF. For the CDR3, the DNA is TGTGCCAGCAGTCGGACAGGGGAGGTGGGCTACACCTTC.

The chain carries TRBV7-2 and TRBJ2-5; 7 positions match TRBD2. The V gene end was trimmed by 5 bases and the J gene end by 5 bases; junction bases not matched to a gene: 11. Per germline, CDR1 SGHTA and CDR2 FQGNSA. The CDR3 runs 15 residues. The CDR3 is CASSLWGGSWETQYF. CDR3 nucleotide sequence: TGTGCCAGCAGCCTCTGGGGGGGGTCGTGGGAGACCCAGTACTTC.

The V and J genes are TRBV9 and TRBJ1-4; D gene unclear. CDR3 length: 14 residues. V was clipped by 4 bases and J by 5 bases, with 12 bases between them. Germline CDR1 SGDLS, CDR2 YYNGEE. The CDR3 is CASSFSGSNEKLFF. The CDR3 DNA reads TGTGCCAGCAGCTTCTCCGGGTCGAATGAAAAACTGTTTTTT.

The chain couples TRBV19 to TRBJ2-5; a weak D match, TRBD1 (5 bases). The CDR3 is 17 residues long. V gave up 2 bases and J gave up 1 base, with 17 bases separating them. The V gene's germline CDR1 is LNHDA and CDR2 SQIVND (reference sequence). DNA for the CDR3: TGTGCCAGTAGTATAAATGGAGCAGGGCCCCGCCAAGAGACCCAGTACTTC. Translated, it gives CASSINGAGPRQETQYF. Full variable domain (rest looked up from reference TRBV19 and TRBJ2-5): DGGITQSPKYLFRKEGQNVTLSCEQNLNHDAMYWYRQDPGQGLRLIYYSQIVNDFQKGDIAEGYSVSREKKESFPLTVTSAQKNPTAFYLCASSINGAGPRQETQYFGPGTRLLVL.

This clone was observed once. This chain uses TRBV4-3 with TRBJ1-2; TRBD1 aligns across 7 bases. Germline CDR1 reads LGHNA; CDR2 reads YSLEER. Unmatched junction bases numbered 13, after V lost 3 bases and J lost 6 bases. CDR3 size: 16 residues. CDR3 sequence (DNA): TGCGCCAGCAGCCATGGTCTTCAACAGGGGAGAGATGGCTACACCTTC. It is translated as CASSHGLQQGRDGYTF.

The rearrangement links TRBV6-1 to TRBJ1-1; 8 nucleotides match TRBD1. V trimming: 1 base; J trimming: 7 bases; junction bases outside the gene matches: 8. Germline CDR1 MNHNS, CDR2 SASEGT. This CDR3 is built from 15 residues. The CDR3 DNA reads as TGTGCCAGCAGTGAAGGACAGGGGAGTGTGGATGAAGCTTTCTTT. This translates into CASSEGQGSVDEAFF.

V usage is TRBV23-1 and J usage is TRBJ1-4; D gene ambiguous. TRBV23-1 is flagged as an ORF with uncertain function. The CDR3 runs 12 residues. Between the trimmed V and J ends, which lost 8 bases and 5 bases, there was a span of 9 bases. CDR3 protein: CASSPRNEKLFF. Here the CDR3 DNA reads TGCGCCAGCTCTCCGAGGAATGAAAAACTGTTTTTT.

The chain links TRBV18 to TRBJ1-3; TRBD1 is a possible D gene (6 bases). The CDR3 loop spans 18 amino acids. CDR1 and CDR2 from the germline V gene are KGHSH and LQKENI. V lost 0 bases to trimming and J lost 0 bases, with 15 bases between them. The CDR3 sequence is CASSPPGQGPSSGNTIYF. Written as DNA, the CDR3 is TGTGCCAGCTCACCACCGGGGCAGGGGCCGAGCTCTGGAAACACCATATATTTT.

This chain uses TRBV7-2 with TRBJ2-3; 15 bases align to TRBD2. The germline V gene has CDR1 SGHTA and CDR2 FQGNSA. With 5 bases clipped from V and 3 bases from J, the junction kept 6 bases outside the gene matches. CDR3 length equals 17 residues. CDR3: CASSKWTSGGATDTQYF. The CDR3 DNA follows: TGTGCCAGCAGCAAATGGACTAGCGGGGGGGCAACAGATACGCAGTATTTT.

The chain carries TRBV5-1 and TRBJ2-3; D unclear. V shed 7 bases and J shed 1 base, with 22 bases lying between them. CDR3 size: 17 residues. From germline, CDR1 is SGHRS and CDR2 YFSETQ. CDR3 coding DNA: TGCGCCAGCGACTGGGGTGTCCTCCCTCCTCGCACAGATACGCAGTATTTT. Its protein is CASDWGVLPPRTDTQYF.

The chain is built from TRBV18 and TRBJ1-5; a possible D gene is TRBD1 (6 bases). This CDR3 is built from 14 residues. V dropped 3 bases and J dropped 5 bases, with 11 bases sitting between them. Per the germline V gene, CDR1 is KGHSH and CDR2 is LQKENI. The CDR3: CASSPYGGYQPQHF. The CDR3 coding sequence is TGTGCCAGCTCACCTTACGGGGGCTATCAGCCCCAGCATTTT. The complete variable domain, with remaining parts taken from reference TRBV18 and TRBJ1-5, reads NAGVMQNPRHLVRRRGQEARLRCSPMKGHSHVYWYRQLPEEGLKFMVYLQKENIIDESGMPKERFSAEFPKEGPSILRIQQVVRGDSAAYFCASSPYGGYQPQHFGDGTRLSIL.

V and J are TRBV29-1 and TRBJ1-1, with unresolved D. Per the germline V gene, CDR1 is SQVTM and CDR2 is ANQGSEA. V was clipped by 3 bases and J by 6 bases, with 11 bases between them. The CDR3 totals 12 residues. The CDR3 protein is CSVDRETSEAFF. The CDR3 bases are TGCAGCGTTGACAGAGAAACCTCTGAAGCTTTCTTT.

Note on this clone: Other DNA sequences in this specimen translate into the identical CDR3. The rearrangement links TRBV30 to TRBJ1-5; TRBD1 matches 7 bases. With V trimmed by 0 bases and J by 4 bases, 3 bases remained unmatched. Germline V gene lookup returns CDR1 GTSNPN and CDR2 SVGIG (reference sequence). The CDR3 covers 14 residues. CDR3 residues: CAWSVQGSNQPQHF. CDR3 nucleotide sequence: TGTGCCTGGAGTGTACAGGGGTCTAATCAGCCCCAGCATTTT.

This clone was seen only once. The CDR3 DNA follows: TGTGCCATCAGTGCAGGGGGAAAACAGGGAACGGGCTCCTATAATTCACCCCTCCACTTT. This gives the protein CAISAGGKQGTGSYNSPLHF. The rearrangement links TRBV10-3 to TRBJ1-6; TRBD1 aligns across 7 bases. In germline, CDR1 is ENHRY, CDR2 SYGVKD. V was clipped by 4 bases and J by 0 bases; unmatched bases: 15. This CDR3 has 20 amino acids.

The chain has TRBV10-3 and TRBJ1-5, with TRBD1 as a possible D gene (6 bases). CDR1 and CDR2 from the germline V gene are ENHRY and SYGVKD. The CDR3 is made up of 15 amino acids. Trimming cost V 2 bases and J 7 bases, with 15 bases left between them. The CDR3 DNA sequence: TGTGCCATCAGTGAGGGGGATCCGGGGGGCCAGCCCCAGCATTTT. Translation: CAISEGDPGGQPQHF.

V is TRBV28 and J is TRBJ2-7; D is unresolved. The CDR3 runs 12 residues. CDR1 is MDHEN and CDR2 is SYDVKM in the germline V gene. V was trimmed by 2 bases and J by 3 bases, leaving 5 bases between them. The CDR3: CASSLDRYEQYF. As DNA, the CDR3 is TGTGCCAGCAGTTTAGATCGCTACGAGCAGTACTTC.

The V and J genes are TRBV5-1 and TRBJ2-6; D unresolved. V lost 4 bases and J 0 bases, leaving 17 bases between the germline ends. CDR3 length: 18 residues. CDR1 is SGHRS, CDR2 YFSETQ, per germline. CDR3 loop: CASSPRSGYASGANVLTF. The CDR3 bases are TGCGCCAGCAGCCCTCGATCCGGGTACGCCTCTGGGGCCAACGTCCTGACTTTC.

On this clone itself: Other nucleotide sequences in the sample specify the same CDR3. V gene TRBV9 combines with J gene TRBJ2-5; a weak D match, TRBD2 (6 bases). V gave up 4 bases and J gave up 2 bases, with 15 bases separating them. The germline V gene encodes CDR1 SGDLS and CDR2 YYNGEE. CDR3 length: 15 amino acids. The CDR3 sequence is CASSPGVGGQETQYF. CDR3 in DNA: TGTGCCAGCAGCCCGGGGGTCGGGGGACAAGAGACCCAGTACTTC.

CDR3 residues: CASSQVGGTANEKLFF. The DNA of the CDR3 is TGCGCCAGCAGCCAAGTAGGAGGGACCGCAAATGAAAAACTGTTTTTT. This sequence joins TRBV4-3 and TRBJ1-4, with a possible D match to TRBD1 (5 bases). V was trimmed by 1 base and J by 5 bases, leaving 14 bases between them. CDR1 and CDR2 from the germline V gene are LGHNA and YSLEER. The CDR3 is 16 amino acids.

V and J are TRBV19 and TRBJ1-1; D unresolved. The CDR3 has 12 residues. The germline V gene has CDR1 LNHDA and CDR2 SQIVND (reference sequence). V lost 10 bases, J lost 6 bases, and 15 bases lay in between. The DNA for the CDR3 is TGTGCCACCCGCCCCGGAGTTGCTGAAGCTTTCTTT. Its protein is CATRPGVAEAFF.

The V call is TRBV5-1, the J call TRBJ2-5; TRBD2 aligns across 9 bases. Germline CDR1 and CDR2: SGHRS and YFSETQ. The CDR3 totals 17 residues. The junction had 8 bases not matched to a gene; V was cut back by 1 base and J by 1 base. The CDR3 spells CASSLLGSGGTQETQYF. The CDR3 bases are TGCGCCAGCAGCTTGTTAGGGAGCGGGGGGACCCAAGAGACCCAGTACTTC.

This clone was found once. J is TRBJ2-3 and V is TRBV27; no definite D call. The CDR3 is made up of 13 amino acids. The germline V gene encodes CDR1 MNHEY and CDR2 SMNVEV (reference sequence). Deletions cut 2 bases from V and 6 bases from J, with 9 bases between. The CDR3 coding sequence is TGTGCCAGCAGTTTACCCCCGGGCGATACGCAGTATTTT. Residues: CASSLPPGDTQYF.

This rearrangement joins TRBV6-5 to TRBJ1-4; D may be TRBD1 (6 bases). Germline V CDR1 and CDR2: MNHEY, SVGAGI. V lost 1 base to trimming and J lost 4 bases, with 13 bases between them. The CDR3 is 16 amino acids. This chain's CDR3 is CASSYFKTGHNEKLFF. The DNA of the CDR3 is TGTGCCAGCAGTTACTTTAAGACAGGACATAATGAAAAACTGTTTTTT.